The 2 T cell receptor beta chains given below trace back to one sample, sequenced in a study of breast tumors, draining lymph nodes, adjacent tissues. Breast cancer patients provided tissue from their axillary draining lymph nodes. TCRdb re-derived calls from the multiplex PCR reads in MiXCR, one entry per CDR3 protein. Among approximately 130,000 distinct CDR3 sequences listed, 21% were seen once. Specimen: axillary lymph node tissue. The receptors come from a female donor with breast cancer. Some clones in this sample may be carry-over from other donors' samples.

This clonotype was seen repeatedly, ten times or more. The J gene is TRBJ2-3, the V gene TRBV6-6; TRBD2 aligns across 10 bases. The CDR3 has 16 residues. The germline V gene has CDR1 MNHNY and CDR2 SVGAGI (reference sequence). V trimming: 6 bases; J trimming: 0 bases; junction bases outside the gene matches: 6. The CDR3 reads CASRPGLADSTDTQYF. In DNA, the CDR3 is TGTGCCAGCAGACCTGGACTAGCGGATAGCACAGATACGCAGTATTTT.

At least ten counts were recorded for this clonotype. The chain uses TRBV19 and TRBJ2-1; maybe TRBD2 (5 bases). Germline V gives CDR1 LNHDA, CDR2 SQIVND (reference sequence). Deletions cut 2 bases from V and 0 bases from J, with 14 bases between. The CDR3 covers 17 residues. The CDR3 is CASSIFSAEDSYNEQFF. The CDR3 region has the DNA TGTGCCAGTAGTATATTCTCAGCGGAAGACTCCTACAATGAGCAGTTCTTC. Full variable domain (rest looked up from reference TRBV19 and TRBJ2-1): DGGITQSPKYLFRKEGQNVTLSCEQNLNHDAMYWYRQDPGQGLRLIYYSQIVNDFQKGDIAEGYSVSREKKESFPLTVTSAQKNPTAFYLCASSIFSAEDSYNEQFFGPGTRLTVL.